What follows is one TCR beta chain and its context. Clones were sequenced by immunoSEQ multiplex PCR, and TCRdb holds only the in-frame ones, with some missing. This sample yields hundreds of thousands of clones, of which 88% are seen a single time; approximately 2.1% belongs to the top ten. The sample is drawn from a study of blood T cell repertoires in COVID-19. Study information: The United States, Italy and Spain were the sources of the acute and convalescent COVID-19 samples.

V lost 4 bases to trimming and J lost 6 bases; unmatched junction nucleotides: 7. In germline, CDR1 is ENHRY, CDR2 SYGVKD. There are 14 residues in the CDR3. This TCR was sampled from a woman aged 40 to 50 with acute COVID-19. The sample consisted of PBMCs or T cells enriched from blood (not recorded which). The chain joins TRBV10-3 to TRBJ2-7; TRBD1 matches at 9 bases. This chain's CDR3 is CAISVTDRGSEQYF. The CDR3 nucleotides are TGTGCCATCAGTGTCACGGACAGGGGTAGCGAGCAGTACTTC.